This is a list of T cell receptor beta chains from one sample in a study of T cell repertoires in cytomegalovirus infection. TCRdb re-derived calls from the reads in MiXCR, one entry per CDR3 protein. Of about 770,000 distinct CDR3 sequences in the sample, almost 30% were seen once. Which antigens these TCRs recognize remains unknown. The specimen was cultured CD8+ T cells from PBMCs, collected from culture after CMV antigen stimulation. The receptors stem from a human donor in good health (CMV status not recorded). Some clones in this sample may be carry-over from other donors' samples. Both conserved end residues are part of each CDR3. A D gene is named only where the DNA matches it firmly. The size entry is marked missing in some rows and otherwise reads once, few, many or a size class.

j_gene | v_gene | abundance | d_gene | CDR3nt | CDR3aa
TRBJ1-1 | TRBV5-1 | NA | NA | TGCGCCAGCAAGGGGGGATCTGAAGCTTTCTTT | CASKGGSEAFF
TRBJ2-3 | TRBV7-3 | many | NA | TGTGCCAGCAGCGAAAACTGGGACACAGATACGCAGTATTTT | CASSENWDTDTQYF
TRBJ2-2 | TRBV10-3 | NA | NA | TGTGCCATCAGTGAGGGGACCCGAGGAACGTCCCCCACCGGGGAGCTGTTTTTT | CAISEGTRGTSPTGELFF
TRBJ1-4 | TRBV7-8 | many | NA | TGTGCCAGCAGCTCCCGGACAGTTGAAAAACTGTTTTTT | CASSSRTVEKLFF
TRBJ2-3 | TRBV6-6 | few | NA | TGTGCCAGCAGTTATGCACTCGACACAGATACGCAGTATTTT | CASSYALDTDTQYF
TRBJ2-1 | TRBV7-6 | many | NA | TGTGCCAGCAGCTTACTTTTGAATGAGCAGTTCTTC | CASSLLLNEQFF
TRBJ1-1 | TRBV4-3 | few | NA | TGCGCCAGCAGCCAAGGTCTGGGGGCGCGGACTGAAGCTTTCTTT | CASSQGLGARTEAFF
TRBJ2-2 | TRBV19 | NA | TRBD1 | TGTGCCAGTAGTCCAGACAGGGGGCCCCACACCGGGGAGCTGTTTTTT | CASSPDRGPHTGELFF
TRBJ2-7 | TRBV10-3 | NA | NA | TGTGCCATCAGAAGGCACCTCTCGGGGACCTCCTACGAGCAGTACTTC | CAIRRHLSGTSYEQYF
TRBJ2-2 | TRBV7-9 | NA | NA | TGTGCCAGCAGCTGGACGGGGACGGACACTACCGGGGAGCTGTTTTTT | CASSWTGTDTTGELFF
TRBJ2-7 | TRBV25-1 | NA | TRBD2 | TGTGCCACCATTACTAGCGGGGGTTTCGGAGAGCAGTACTTC | CATITSGGFGEQYF
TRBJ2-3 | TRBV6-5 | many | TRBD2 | TGTGCCAGCAGCCACGGGGGGGGGTTTCGGACAGATACGCAGTATTTT | CASSHGGGFRTDTQYF
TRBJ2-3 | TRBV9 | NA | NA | TGTGCCAGCAGCGGCCGTCGGGACACAGATACGCAGTATTTT | CASSGRRDTDTQYF
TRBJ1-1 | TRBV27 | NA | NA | TGTGCCAGCAGTTTTGGGGTTTGGGCCACTGAAGCTTTCTTT | CASSFGVWATEAFF
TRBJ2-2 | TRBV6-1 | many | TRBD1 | TGTGCCAGCAGTCCGCCAACGGACAGGGGATTATTTGGGGGGGAGCTGTTTTTT | CASSPPTDRGLFGGELFF
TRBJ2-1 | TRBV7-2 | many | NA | TGTGCCAGCAGCTTGGAGGGGCCAGGCAACAATGAGCAGTTCTTC | CASSLEGPGNNEQFF
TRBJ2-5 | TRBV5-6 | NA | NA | TGTGCCAGCAGCTTGACATTAGAAGGGGAGACCCAGTACTTC | CASSLTLEGETQYF
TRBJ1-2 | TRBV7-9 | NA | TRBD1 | TGTGCCAGCAGCTTACCGGGGCAGGGGGATAACTATGGCTACACCTTC | CASSLPGQGDNYGYTF
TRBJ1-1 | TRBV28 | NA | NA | TGTGCCAGCAGCGGGGGGGTGGTGGACCCGAACACTGAAGCTTTCTTT | CASSGGVVDPNTEAFF
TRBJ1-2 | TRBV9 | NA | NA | TGTGCCAGCAGCACATCCGGTTTGGGCTATGGCTACACCTTC | CASSTSGLGYGYTF
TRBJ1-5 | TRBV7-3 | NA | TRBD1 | TGTGCCAGCAGTTACGACAGGGAGGGCAATCAGCCCCAGCATTTT | CASSYDREGNQPQHF
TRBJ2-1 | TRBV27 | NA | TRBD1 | TGTGCCAGCAGTTCCCCGGGGACAGGGTACAATGAGCAGTTCTTC | CASSSPGTGYNEQFF
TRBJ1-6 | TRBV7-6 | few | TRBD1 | TGTGCCAGCAGCTTGGGTAGCCAGGGGGAATATTCACCCCTCCACTTT | CASSLGSQGEYSPLHF
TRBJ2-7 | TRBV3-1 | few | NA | TGTGCCAGCAGCCAATCAGCAGGGGCAACCTACGAGCAGTACTTC | CASSQSAGATYEQYF
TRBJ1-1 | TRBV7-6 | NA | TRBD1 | TGTGCCAGCAGCTTTACAGGGGATACTGAAGCTTTCTTT | CASSFTGDTEAFF